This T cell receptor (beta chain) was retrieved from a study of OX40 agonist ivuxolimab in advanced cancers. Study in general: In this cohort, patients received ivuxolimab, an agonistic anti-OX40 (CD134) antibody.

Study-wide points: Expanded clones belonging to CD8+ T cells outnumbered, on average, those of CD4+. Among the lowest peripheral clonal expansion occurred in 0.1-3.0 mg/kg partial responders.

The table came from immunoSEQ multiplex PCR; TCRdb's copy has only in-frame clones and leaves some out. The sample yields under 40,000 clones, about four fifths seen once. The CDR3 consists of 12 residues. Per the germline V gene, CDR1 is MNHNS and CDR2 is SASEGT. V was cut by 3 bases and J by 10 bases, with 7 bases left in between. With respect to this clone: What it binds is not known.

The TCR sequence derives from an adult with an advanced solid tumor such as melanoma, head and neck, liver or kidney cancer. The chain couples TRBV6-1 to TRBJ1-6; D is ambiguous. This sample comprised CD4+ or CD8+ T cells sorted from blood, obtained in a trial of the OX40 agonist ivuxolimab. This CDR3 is CASSDKESPLHF. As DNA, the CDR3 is TGTGCCAGCAGTGATAAGGAGTCACCCCTCCACTTT.